What follows is one T cell receptor (beta chain) and its context. As processed by the authors: It was from reference gene primer amplification that nucleated cell counts were estimated. Sequencing was performed with immunoSEQ multiplex PCR; in TCRdb, only in-frame clones are kept and a portion is missing. The V and J calls and clone size come from that table; D and trimming were worked out from the DNA. The data hold 25,000 to 40,000 clones, with 88% observed a single time. This record comes from a study of blood T cell repertoires in COVID-19. The overall study: Samples of COVID-19 (acute and convalescent) were obtained from the United States, Italy and Spain.

This CDR3 is 12 amino acids long. Germline V gene lookup returns CDR1 SGHVS and CDR2 FQNEAQ. V was shortened by 0 bases and J by 5 bases, with 5 bases between the two germline ends. The sequencing sample was made of peripheral blood. The sequence came from a human donor with active COVID-19. The donor label of this sample is uncertain. The chain links TRBV7-8 to TRBJ2-7; D is uncertain. The CDR3 nucleotides read TGTGCCAGCAGCTTAGCTCGGGACGAGCAGTACTTC. This encodes CASSLARDEQYF.